A selection of T cell receptor beta chains follows, all from one sample in a study of blood T cell repertoires in COVID-19. Generated by immunoSEQ multiplex PCR, the TCRdb table keeps only in-frame clones and is missing some. The table lists over 200,000 clones, approximately 90% of them singletons. Sequenced input: PBMCs or T cells enriched from blood (not recorded which). The receptors shown here come from a man aged 25 to 45 who had recovered from COVID-19. Both conserved end residues are part of each CDR3. A D gene is named only where the DNA matches it firmly. Clone sizes are given selectively: once, few, many, or a class where the clone is expanded.

>TRBJ2-7|TRBD1|.|TRBV9
CASSAGQGGGEQYF
TGTGCCAGCAGCGCGGGACAGGGTGGCGGGGAGCAGTACTTC
>TRBJ1-5|.|once|TRBV7-2
CASSGRGFQPQHF
TGTGCCAGCAGCGGAAGAGGGTTTCAGCCCCAGCATTTT
>TRBJ2-7|.|few|TRBV9
CASSVVPSSYEQYF
TGTGCCAGCAGCGTAGTCCCTAGCTCCTACGAGCAGTACTTC
>TRBJ2-6|TRBD1|.|TRBV10-3
CAISGTGVSGANVLTF
TGTGCCATCAGTGGGACAGGGGTCTCTGGGGCCAACGTCCTGACTTTC
>TRBJ1-4|TRBD1|.|TRBV4-3
CASSQGFTGVNEKLFF
TGCGCCAGCAGCCAAGGATTCACAGGGGTCAATGAAAAACTGTTTTTT
>TRBJ1-1|.|.|TRBV7-9
CASSLAQVGTEAFF
TGTGCCAGCAGCTTAGCGCAGGTTGGAACTGAAGCTTTCTTT
>TRBJ1-2|TRBD1|once|TRBV6-2/TRBV6-3
CASSSGQGVSFGYTF
TGTGCCAGCAGTTCCGGACAGGGAGTCTCTTTTGGCTACACCTTC
>TRBJ2-7|.|.|TRBV30
CAWSVRYEQYF
TGTGCCTGGAGTGTTCGGTACGAGCAGTACTTC
>TRBJ2-1|TRBD1|.|TRBV13
CASSMRGPSYNEQFF
TGTGCCAGCAGCATGAGGGGGCCGTCCTACAATGAGCAGTTCTTC
>TRBJ1-4|.|.|TRBV28
CASSWGVGKLFF
TGTGCCAGCAGTTGGGGAGTCGGAAAACTGTTTTTT
>TRBJ2-3|.|.|TRBV7-3
CASRLGLGGRGTDTQYF
TGTGCCAGCAGGTTAGGGTTGGGAGGCAGGGGCACAGATACGCAGTATTTT
>TRBJ2-7|TRBD2|.|TRBV6-1
CASSEWGTSGSAWVDEQYF
TGTGCCAGCAGTGAATGGGGAACTAGCGGGAGTGCATGGGTGGACGAGCAGTACTTC
>TRBJ2-1|TRBD2|.|TRBV7-8
CASSLAGEYNEQFF
TGTGCCAGCAGCTTGGCGGGAGAATACAATGAGCAGTTCTTC
>TRBJ2-7|TRBD1|.|TRBV6-5
CASSYSQGALEQYF
TGTGCCAGCAGTTACTCACAGGGGGCTCTTGAGCAGTACTTC
>TRBJ1-2|.|.|TRBV7-2
CASSFGIRVVGYTF
TGTGCCAGCAGCTTCGGGATAAGGGTCGTTGGCTACACCTTC
>TRBJ2-5|.|.|TRBV4-3
CASSQDWGGRETQYF
TGCGCCAGCAGCCAAGACTGGGGGGGGCGTGAGACCCAGTACTTC
>TRBJ2-2|.|few|TRBV6-2/TRBV6-3
CASSYEGGAIGELFF
TGTGCCAGCAGTTACGAAGGGGGGGCGATCGGGGAGCTGTTTTTT
>TRBJ2-2|.|.|TRBV7-3
CASSSARGGTGELFF
TGTGCCAGCAGCTCAGCCCGAGGGGGCACCGGGGAGCTGTTTTTT
>TRBJ2-1|.|.|TRBV19
CASSITPGRSGEQFF
TGTGCCAGTAGTATCACCCCCGGGAGAAGCGGTGAGCAGTTCTTC
>TRBJ2-5|TRBD2|.|TRBV30
CAWGGLAETQYF
TGTGCCTGGGGGGGACTAGCAGAGACCCAGTACTTC
>TRBJ2-5|TRBD2|.|TRBV6-5
CASSYSIGGGETQYF
TGTGCCAGCAGTTACTCGATTGGGGGGGGTGAGACCCAGTACTTC
>TRBJ1-2|.|.|TRBV5-4
CATTRADGYTF
TGTGCCACGACTCGAGCGGATGGCTACACCTTC
>TRBJ2-5|.|.|TRBV4-3
CASSQNRAQGETQYF
TGCGCCAGCAGCCAGAACAGGGCGCAGGGAGAGACCCAGTACTTC
>TRBJ1-1|.|.|TRBV4-1
CASSLRGINTEAFF
TGCGCCAGCAGCCTTCGGGGGATAAACACTGAAGCTTTCTTT
>TRBJ2-3|.|.|TRBV20-1
CSASLVGATDTQYF
TGCAGTGCTAGTCTTGTGGGAGCCACAGATACGCAGTATTTT
>TRBJ2-7|.|.|TRBV6-5
CASILPQTPYEQYF
TGTGCCAGCATCCTGCCTCAGACTCCCTACGAGCAGTACTTC
>TRBJ2-7|TRBD2|.|TRBV24-1
CATSDSGGGGEQYF
TGTGCCACCAGTGATTCCGGCGGGGGAGGCGAGCAGTACTTC
>TRBJ2-1|.|.|TRBV9
CASSVGQAKAGIAGYEQFF
TGTGCCAGCAGCGTAGGTCAGGCGAAGGCAGGGATAGCCGGGTATGAGCAGTTCTTC
>TRBJ1-1|.|once|TRBV6-1
CASSEWSTPLGSEAFF
TGTGCCAGCAGTGAATGGTCCACCCCCCTAGGATCTGAAGCTTTCTTT
>TRBJ2-1|TRBD2|few|TRBV27
CASSLLAGGSLNNEQFF
TGTGCCAGCAGTTTATTAGCGGGAGGTAGTTTGAACAATGAGCAGTTCTTC
>TRBJ1-2|TRBD1|.|TRBV6-6
CASSETGRGYTF
TGTGCCAGCAGTGAGACAGGGAGGGGCTACACCTTC
>TRBJ2-2|.|.|TRBV5-1
CATHTTKNTGELFF
TGCGCCACCCATACCACTAAGAACACCGGGGAGCTGTTTTTT
>TRBJ2-1|.|.|TRBV4-3
CASSQERRNEQFF
TGCGCCAGCAGCCAAGAAAGGAGAAATGAGCAGTTCTTC
>TRBJ1-1|.|.|TRBV7-3
CASSAIRDTEAFF
TGTGCCAGCAGCGCCATTCGGGACACTGAAGCTTTCTTT
>TRBJ1-1|TRBD1|once|TRBV2
CASRDMTGLNTEAFF
TGTGCCAGCAGGGACATGACAGGGCTGAACACTGAAGCTTTCTTT
>TRBJ1-1|.|.|TRBV3-1/TRBV3-2
CASSPRLAMNTEAFF
TGTGCCAGCAGCCCTAGACTGGCCATGAACACTGAAGCTTTCTTT
>TRBJ2-7|.|.|TRBV6-5
CASSAPGHPPYEQYF
TGTGCCAGCAGCGCCCCGGGACATCCTCCCTACGAGCAGTACTTC
>TRBJ2-4|.|.|TRBV5-1
CASSPMGQLYKNIQYF
TGCGCCAGCAGCCCGATGGGACAACTCTACAAAAACATTCAGTACTTC
>TRBJ1-3|.|.|TRBV19
CASSGRGYSGNTIYF
TGTGCCAGTAGTGGAAGGGGCTACTCTGGAAACACCATATATTTT
>TRBJ2-3|.|.|TRBV6-5
CASTETGTDTQYF
TGTGCCAGCACCGAAACAGGCACAGATACGCAGTATTTT
>TRBJ1-6|.|.|TRBV28
CASSFYENSPLHF
TGTGCCAGCAGTTTTTATGAGAATTCACCCCTCCACTTT
>TRBJ2-7|.|.|TRBV11-2
CASSLDRGYEQYF
TGTGCCAGCAGCTTAGATCGCGGATACGAGCAGTACTTC
>TRBJ2-7|.|once|TRBV27
CATRQQGSTYEQYF
TGTGCCACTAGGCAACAGGGATCAACCTACGAGCAGTACTTC
>TRBJ1-2|TRBD1|.|TRBV30
CAWTGQGEGYTF
TGTGCCTGGACGGGACAGGGAGAAGGCTACACCTTC